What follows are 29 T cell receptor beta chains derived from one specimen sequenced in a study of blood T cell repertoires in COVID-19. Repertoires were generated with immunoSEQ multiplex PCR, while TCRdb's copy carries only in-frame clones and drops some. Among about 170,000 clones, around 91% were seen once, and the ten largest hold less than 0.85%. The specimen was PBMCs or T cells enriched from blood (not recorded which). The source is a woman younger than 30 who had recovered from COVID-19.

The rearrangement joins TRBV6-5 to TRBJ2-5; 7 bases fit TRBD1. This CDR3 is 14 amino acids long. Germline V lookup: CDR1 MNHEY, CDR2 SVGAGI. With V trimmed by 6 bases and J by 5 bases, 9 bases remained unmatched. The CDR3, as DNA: TGTGCCAGCAGCACCCAGGGCAGGGGGGAGACCCAGTACTTC. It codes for CASSTQGRGETQYF.

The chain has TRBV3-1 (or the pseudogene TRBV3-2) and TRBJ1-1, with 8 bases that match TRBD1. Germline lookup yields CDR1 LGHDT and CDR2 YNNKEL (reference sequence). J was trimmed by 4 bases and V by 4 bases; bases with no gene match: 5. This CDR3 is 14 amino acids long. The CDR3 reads CASSPLTGATEAFF. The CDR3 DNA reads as TGTGCCAGCAGCCCATTGACAGGGGCCACTGAAGCTTTCTTT.

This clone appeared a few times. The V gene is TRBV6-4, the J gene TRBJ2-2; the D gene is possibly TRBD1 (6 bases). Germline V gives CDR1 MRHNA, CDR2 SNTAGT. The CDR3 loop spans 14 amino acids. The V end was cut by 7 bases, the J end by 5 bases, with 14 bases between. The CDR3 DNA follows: TGTGCCAGCACGGCAGGGGACGGGACCGGGGAGCTGTTTTTT. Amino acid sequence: CASTAGDGTGELFF.

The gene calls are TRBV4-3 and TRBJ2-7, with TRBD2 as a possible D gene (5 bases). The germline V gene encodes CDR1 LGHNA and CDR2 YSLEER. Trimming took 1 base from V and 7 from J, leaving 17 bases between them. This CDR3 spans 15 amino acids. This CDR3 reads CASSQVVRGPGEQYF. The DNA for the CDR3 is TGCGCCAGCAGCCAAGTTGTGAGAGGGCCGGGTGAGCAGTACTTC.

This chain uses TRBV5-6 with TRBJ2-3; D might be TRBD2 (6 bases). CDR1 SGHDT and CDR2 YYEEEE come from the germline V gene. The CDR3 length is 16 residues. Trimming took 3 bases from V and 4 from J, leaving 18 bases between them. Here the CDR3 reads CASSYRGLASADTQYF. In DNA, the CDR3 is TGTGCCAGCAGCTATAGGGGTCTAGCGAGTGCAGATACGCAGTATTTT.

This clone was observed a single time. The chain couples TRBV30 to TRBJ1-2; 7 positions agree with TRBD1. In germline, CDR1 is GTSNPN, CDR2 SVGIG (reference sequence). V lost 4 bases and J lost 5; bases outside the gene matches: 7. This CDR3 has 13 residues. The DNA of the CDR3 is TGTGCCTGGACCCCCGGACAGGCTTATGGCTACACCTTC. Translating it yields CAWTPGQAYGYTF.

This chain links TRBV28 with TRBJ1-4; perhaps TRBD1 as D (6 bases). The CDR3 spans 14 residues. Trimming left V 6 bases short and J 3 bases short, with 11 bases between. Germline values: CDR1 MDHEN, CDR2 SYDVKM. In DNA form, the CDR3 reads TGTGCCAGCAGGAACACAGGGCCTAATGAAAAACTGTTTTTT. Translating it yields CASRNTGPNEKLFF.

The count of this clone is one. The DNA for the CDR3 is TGTGCCAGCAGTACGGGTACAGATACGCAGTATTTT. Its protein product is CASSTGTDTQYF. The J gene is TRBJ2-3, the V gene TRBV12-3 or TRBV12-4; D remains ambiguous. The V and J ends lost 5 bases and 3 bases respectively, with 6 bases between them. This CDR3 is 12 amino acids long.

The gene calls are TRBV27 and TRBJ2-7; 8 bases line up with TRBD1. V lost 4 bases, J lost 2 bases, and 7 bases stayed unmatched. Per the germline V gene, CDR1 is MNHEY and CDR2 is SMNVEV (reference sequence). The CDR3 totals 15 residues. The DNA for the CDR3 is TGTGCCAGCAGTTGGGGACAGGCGACACCCTACGAGCAGTACTTC. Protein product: CASSWGQATPYEQYF.

CDR3: CASSLALAGYEQYF. CDR3 bases: TGTGCCAGCAGCTTAGCGCTAGCGGGCTACGAGCAGTACTTC. The chain carries TRBV11-2 and TRBJ2-7; 8 nucleotides match TRBD2. The V gene end was trimmed by 1 base and the J gene end by 3 bases; junction bases not matched to a gene: 2. From germline, CDR1 is SGHAT and CDR2 FQNNGV. The CDR3 totals 14 residues.

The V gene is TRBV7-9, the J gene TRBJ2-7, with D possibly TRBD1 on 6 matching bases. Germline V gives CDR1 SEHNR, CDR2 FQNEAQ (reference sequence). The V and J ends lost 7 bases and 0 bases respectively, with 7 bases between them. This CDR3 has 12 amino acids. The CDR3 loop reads CASTQGSYEQYF. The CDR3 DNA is TGTGCCAGCACACAGGGCTCCTACGAGCAGTACTTC.

The CDR3 here is CASRPKEGQDYEQYF. CDR3 nucleotides: TGCGCCAGCAGACCGAAGGAGGGCCAGGACTACGAGCAGTACTTC. The chain links TRBV4-1 to TRBJ2-7, with D perhaps TRBD2 (6 bases). V dropped 6 bases and J dropped 3 bases, with 18 bases sitting between them. The germline CDR1 and CDR2 sequences are MGHRA and YSYEKL. This CDR3 comprises 15 residues.

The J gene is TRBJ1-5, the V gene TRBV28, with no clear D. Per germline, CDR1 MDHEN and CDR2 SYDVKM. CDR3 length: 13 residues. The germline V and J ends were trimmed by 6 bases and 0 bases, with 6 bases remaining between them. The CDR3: CASRGDSNQPQHF. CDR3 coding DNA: TGTGCCAGCAGAGGAGATAGCAATCAGCCCCAGCATTTT.

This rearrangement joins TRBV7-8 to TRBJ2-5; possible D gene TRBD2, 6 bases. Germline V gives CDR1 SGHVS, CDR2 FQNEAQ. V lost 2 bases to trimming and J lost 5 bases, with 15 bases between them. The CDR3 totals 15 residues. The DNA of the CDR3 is TGTGCCAGCAGCTTACTAGCCGGGAGCCGGGAGACCCAGTACTTC. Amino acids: CASSLLAGSRETQYF.

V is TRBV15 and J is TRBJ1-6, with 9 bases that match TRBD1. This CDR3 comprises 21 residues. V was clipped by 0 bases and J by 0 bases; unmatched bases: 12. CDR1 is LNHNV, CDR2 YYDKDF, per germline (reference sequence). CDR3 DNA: TGTGCCACCAGCAGAGATCCGGGACAGGGAATGAGGAGCTCCTATAATTCACCCCTCCACTTT. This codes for CATSRDPGQGMRSSYNSPLHF.

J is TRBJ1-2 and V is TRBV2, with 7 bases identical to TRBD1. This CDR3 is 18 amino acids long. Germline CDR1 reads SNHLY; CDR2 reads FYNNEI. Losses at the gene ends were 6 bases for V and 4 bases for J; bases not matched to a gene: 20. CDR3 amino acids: CASSPSGQARFVRYGYTF. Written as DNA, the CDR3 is TGTGCCAGCAGCCCAAGCGGACAGGCGCGATTCGTCCGCTATGGCTACACCTTC.

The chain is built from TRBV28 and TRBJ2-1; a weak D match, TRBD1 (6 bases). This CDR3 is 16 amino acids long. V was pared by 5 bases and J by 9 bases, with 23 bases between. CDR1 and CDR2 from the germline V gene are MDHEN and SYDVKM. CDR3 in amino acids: CASSPPGTIQGGEQFF. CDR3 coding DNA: TGTGCCAGCAGTCCCCCCGGGACCATCCAAGGGGGTGAGCAGTTCTTC.

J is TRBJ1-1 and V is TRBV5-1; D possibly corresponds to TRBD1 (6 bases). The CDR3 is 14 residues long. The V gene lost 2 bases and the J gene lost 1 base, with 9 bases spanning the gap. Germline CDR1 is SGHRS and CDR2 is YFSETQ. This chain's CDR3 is CASSFGGSNTEAFF. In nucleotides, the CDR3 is TGCGCCAGCAGCTTTGGGGGCTCGAACACTGAAGCTTTCTTT.

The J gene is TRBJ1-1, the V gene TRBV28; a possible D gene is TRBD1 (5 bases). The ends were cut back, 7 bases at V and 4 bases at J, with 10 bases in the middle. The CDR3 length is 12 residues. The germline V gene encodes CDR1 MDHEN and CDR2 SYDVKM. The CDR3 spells CASNPQGTEAFF. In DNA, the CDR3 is TGTGCCAGCAACCCTCAGGGCACTGAAGCTTTCTTT.

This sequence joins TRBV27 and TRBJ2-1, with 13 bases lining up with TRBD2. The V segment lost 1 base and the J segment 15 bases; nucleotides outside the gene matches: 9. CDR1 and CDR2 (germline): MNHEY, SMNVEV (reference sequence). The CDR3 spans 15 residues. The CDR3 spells CASSLYGTSGTAGFF. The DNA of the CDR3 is TGTGCCAGCAGTTTATACGGGACTAGCGGGACGGCTGGGTTCTTC.

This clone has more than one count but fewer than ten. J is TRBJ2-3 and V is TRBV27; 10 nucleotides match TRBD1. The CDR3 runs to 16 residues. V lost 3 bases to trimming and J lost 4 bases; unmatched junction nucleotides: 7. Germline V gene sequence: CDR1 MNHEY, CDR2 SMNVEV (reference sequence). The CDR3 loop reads CASSLGGQGFADTQYF. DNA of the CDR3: TGTGCCAGCAGTTTGGGGGGACAGGGGTTCGCAGATACGCAGTATTTT.

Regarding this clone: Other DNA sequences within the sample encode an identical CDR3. CDR3 sequence reads: CASSPTGQPQHF. CDR3 bases: TGCGCCAGCAGCCCGACTGGCCAGCCCCAGCATTTT. This chain links TRBV5-1 with TRBJ1-5; no reliable D call. CDR1 SGHRS and CDR2 YFSETQ come from the germline V gene. CDR3 size: 12 residues. V was cut by 4 bases and J by 7 bases, with 9 bases left in between.

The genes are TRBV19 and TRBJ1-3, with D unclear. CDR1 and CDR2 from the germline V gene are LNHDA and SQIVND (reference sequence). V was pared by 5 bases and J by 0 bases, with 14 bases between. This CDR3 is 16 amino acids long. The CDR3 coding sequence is TGTGCCAGTAGTGTCCCCAGCGGGATCTCTGGAAACACCATATATTTT. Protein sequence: CASSVPSGISGNTIYF.

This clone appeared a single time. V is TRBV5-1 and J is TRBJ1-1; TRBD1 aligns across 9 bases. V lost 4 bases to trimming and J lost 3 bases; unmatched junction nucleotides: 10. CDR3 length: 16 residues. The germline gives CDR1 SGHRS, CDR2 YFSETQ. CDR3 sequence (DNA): TGCGCCAGCAGCCCGCGACAGGGGGGATTAGACACTGAAGCTTTCTTT. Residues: CASSPRQGGLDTEAFF.

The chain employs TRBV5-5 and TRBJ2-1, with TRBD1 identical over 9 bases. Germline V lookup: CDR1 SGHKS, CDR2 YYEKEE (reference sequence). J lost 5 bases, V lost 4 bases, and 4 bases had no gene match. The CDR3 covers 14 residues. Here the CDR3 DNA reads TGTGCCAGCAGCCCGGGACAGGGAAACAATGAGCAGTTCTTC. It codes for CASSPGQGNNEQFF.

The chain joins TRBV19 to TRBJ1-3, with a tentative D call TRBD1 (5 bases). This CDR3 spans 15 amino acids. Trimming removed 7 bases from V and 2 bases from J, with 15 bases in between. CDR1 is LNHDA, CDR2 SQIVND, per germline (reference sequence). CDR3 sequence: CASTKRPGTGNTIYF. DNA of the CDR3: TGTGCCAGTACCAAACGCCCAGGGACTGGAAACACCATATATTTT.

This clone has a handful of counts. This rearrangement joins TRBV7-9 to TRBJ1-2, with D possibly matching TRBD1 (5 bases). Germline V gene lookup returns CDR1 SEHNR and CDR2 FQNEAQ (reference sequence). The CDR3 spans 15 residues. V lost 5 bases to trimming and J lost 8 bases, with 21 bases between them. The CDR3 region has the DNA TGTGCCAGCAGCCTGCATACCGACAGCTCCGCGGGCTACACCTTC. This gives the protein CASSLHTDSSAGYTF.

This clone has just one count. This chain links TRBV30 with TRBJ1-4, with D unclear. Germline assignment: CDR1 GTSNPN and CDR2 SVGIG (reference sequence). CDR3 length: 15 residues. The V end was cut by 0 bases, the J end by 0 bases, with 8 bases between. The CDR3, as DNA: TGTGCCTGGAGTGTGAGTTTTCCAACTAATGAAAAACTGTTTTTT. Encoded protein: CAWSVSFPTNEKLFF. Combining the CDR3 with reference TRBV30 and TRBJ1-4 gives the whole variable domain SQTIHQWPATLVQPVGSPLSLECTVEGTSNPNLYWYRQAAGRGLQLLFYSVGIGQISSEVPQNLSASRPQDRQFILSSKKLLLSDSGFYLCAWSVSFPTNEKLFFGSGTQLSVL.

CDR3 loop: CASNPGLAGADTQYF. CDR3 in DNA: TGTGCCAGTAACCCGGGACTAGCGGGAGCAGATACGCAGTATTTT. The genes are TRBV19 and TRBJ2-3; 14 nucleotides match TRBD2. CDR1 is LNHDA, CDR2 SQIVND, per germline (reference sequence). This CDR3 region has 15 residues. J was trimmed by 4 bases and V by 7 bases; bases with no gene match: 4.